Here is one T cell receptor beta chain with its context. This entry comes from a study of CD8+ T cells in alopecia areata. Following extraction, RNA underwent reverse transcription to cDNA, which served as the sequencing template. Produced via immunoSEQ multiplex PCR; TCRdb's table is partial and in-frame only. The profile covers about 150,000 clones, with around 55% appearing a single time and just under 20% taken by the ten largest. The CDR3 loop spans 15 amino acids. The germline V and J ends were trimmed by 3 bases and 0 bases, with 11 bases remaining between them. Per the germline V gene, CDR1 is LGHNT and CDR2 is FRNRAP.

Sequenced here: CD8+ T cells sorted from blood, sampled at week 0. The sequence came from a human donor with alopecia areata. V usage is TRBV12-5 and J usage is TRBJ1-2; unclear D gene. In DNA form, the CDR3 reads TGTGCTAGTGGTTTCAAGCGGGAAACTAACTATGGCTACACCTTC. The encoded protein is CASGFKRETNYGYTF.